This T cell receptor beta chain was found in a study of blood T cells in healthy people across ages. Through a sample-barcoded 5' primer and a J-beta primer mix, a second PCR was run for roughly 6 to 12 cycles. TCRdb reprocessed the 5' RACE reads with MiXCR, giving one entry per CDR3 protein. The sample has around 800,000 distinct CDR3 sequences, around 25% seen once. This clonotype was picked up a small number of times. Trimming removed 5 bases at V and 5 bases at J, with 26 bases between. Germline CDR1 and CDR2: SQVTM and ANQGSEA. The CDR3 covers 17 residues. This sample was shared with a second study, whose subject was T cells of mothers and their children.

The sequenced sample consisted of blood. The sequence came from a boy between 10 and 17 years old in good health. The chain employs TRBV29-1 and TRBJ2-3; D is possibly TRBD1 or TRBD2 (5 bases each). CDR3 DNA sequence: TGCAGCGTTCGACCTCCTTGGGGGACCCCCCCTGGAGATACGCAGTATTTT. Its protein is CSVRPPWGTPPGDTQYF.